The 16 T cell receptor beta chains presented below share a single source sample, sequenced in a study of T cell responses to AZD1222 COVID-19 vaccine. Measured with immunoSEQ multiplex PCR; TCRdb has only the in-frame clones, and not every one. Altogether 150,000 to 250,000 clones are present, about 93% being singletons, with the ten largest covering over 0.95%. Sequencing was performed on peripheral blood, taken 28 days after the second AZD1222 dose. The receptor set was obtained from an adult who received the AZD1222 COVID-19 vaccine.

The CDR3 DNA is TGTGCCAGCAGCACACAGGACAGGGGAATCACTGAAGCTTTCTTT. Its protein is CASSTQDRGITEAFF. This chain uses TRBV5-4 with TRBJ1-1, with TRBD1 identical over 9 bases. The CDR3 sequence is 15 residues long. After removal of 4 bases from V and 4 bases from J, the junction contained 8 bases not matched to a gene. Germline CDR1 and CDR2: SGHNT and YYREEE (reference sequence).

The CDR3 DNA is TGTGCCAGCAGCCCCAGGGACAGGGAAGGCTACACCTTC. Protein sequence: CASSPRDREGYTF. The gene calls are TRBV7-2 and TRBJ1-2, with 9 bases lining up with TRBD1. Germline values: CDR1 SGHTA, CDR2 FQGNSA. The CDR3 loop spans 13 amino acids. With V trimmed by 5 bases and J by 8 bases, 6 bases remained unmatched.

V and J are TRBV6-1 and TRBJ1-6; D might be TRBD1 (6 bases). There are 15 residues in the CDR3. Trimming removed 1 base from V and 10 bases from J, with 14 bases in between. Germline V gives CDR1 MNHNS, CDR2 SASEGT. The CDR3 loop reads CASSEGTAWASPLHF. Here the CDR3 DNA reads TGTGCCAGCAGTGAAGGGACAGCTTGGGCCTCACCCCTCCACTTT.

The chain carries TRBV13 and TRBJ2-1; D call uncertain. The germline gives CDR1 PRHDT, CDR2 FYEKMQ (reference sequence). This CDR3 spans 11 amino acids. Deletions cut 6 bases from V and 6 bases from J, with 6 bases between. The CDR3 nucleotides are TGTGCCAGCAGTTCGTTCAATGAGCAGTTCTTC. Translating it yields CASSSFNEQFF. Filled out from reference TRBV13 and TRBJ2-1, the complete variable domain reads AAGVIQSPRHLIKEKRETATLKCYPIPRHDTVYWYQQGPGQDPQFLISFYEKMQSDKGSIPDRFSAQQFSDYHSELNMSSLELGDSALYFCASSSFNEQFFGPGTRLTVL.

This chain uses TRBV7-9 with TRBJ2-2; D unresolved. CDR1 and CDR2 from the germline V gene are SEHNR and FQNEAQ (reference sequence). Trimming left V 1 base short and J 3 bases short, with 9 bases between. This CDR3 has 15 residues. The CDR3 region is CASSLVGRYTGELFF. CDR3 nucleotide sequence: TGTGCCAGCAGCTTAGTTGGTCGGTACACCGGGGAGCTGTTTTTT.

This clone occurred once. This rearrangement joins TRBV7-9 to TRBJ1-4; the D is unclear. Trimming shortened V by 4 bases and J by 8 bases, and 17 bases separated the two germline ends. Germline V gene data show CDR1 as SEHNR and CDR2 as FQNEAQ (reference sequence). This CDR3 spans 15 amino acids. The CDR3 DNA reads as TGTGCCAGCAGCTCCTTCGTAGGAGGTGGCGAAAAACTGTTTTTT. This encodes CASSSFVGGGEKLFF. The complete variable domain, with remaining parts taken from reference TRBV7-9 and TRBJ1-4, reads DTGVSQNPRHKITKRGQNVTFRCDPISEHNRLYWYRQTLGQGPEFLTYFQNEAQLEKSRLLSDRFSAERPKGSFSTLEIQRTEQGDSAMYLCASSSFVGGGEKLFFGSGTQLSVL.

The rearrangement links TRBV10-2 to TRBJ2-1; D uncertain. V lost 0 bases, J lost 6 bases, and 12 bases lay in between. This CDR3 is built from 15 residues. Germline values: CDR1 WSHSY, CDR2 SAAADI. In DNA, the CDR3 is TGCGCCAGCAGTGAGTCTACTCCTACCTTCAATGAGCAGTTCTTC. Its translation is CASSESTPTFNEQFF.

This clone was counted once. This rearrangement joins TRBV4-3 to TRBJ2-1; TRBD1 might be the D (6 bases). Germline-derived CDR1 and CDR2 are LGHNA and YSLEER. The CDR3 covers 13 residues. Between the trimmed V and J ends, which lost 2 bases and 7 bases, there was a span of 9 bases. The DNA of the CDR3 is TGCGCCAGCAGCCAACAGGGGTGGAATGAGCAGTTCTTC. Encoded protein: CASSQQGWNEQFF.

The chain recombines TRBV5-6 with TRBJ2-7; the D gene is possibly TRBD1 (5 bases). This CDR3 spans 12 amino acids. Germline V CDR1 and CDR2: SGHDT, YYEEEE. Trimming took 4 bases from V and 4 from J, leaving 9 bases between them. Written as DNA, the CDR3 is TGTGCCAGCAGCATCCAGGGTTACGAGCAGTACTTC. Amino acids: CASSIQGYEQYF.

The chain combines TRBV19 with TRBJ1-5; no clear D gene. Per germline, CDR1 LNHDA and CDR2 SQIVND (reference sequence). The CDR3 totals 13 residues. Trimming stripped 7 bases from V and 6 bases from J, with 13 bases between. The CDR3 DNA follows: TGTGCCAGTACCCTGACTTCGGGTCAGCCCCAGCATTTT. Its translation is CASTLTSGQPQHF.

This chain joins TRBV7-2 and TRBJ1-6; 8 bases map to TRBD1. V lost 1 base and J lost 8; bases outside the gene matches: 4. The CDR3 runs to 15 residues. Germline V gene lookup returns CDR1 SGHTA and CDR2 FQGNSA. The CDR3 region is CASSLDAGGYSPLHF. DNA for the CDR3: TGTGCCAGCAGCTTAGACGCAGGGGGCTATTCACCCCTCCACTTT.

The rearrangement joins TRBV7-9 to TRBJ1-2; D unclear. Trimming stripped 5 bases from V and 3 bases from J, with 7 bases between. Per germline, CDR1 SEHNR and CDR2 FQNEAQ (reference sequence). This CDR3 is built from 12 residues. Written as DNA, the CDR3 is TGTGCCAGCAGCCCGGGCTACTATGGCTACACCTTC. It codes for CASSPGYYGYTF.

The CDR3 here is CASRSPGDGELFF. CDR3 nucleotides: TGTGCCAGCAGGTCCCCGGGGGACGGGGAGCTGTTTTTT. The chain uses TRBV7-3 and TRBJ2-2; possible D gene TRBD2, 6 bases. The CDR3 extends over 13 amino acids. Deletions cut 6 bases from V and 7 bases from J, with 12 bases between. Germline CDR1 reads SGHTA; CDR2 reads FQGTGA.

The gene calls are TRBV2 and TRBJ1-5; D call uncertain. Germline V lookup: CDR1 SNHLY, CDR2 FYNNEI. The CDR3 length is 15 residues. V was cut by 4 bases and J by 0 bases, with 10 bases left in between. CDR3 sequence (DNA): TGTGCCAGCAGTGTCACAGCCGGTAGCAATCAGCCCCAGCATTTT. This sequence encodes CASSVTAGSNQPQHF.

This clone was detected only a few times. The chain is built from TRBV9 and TRBJ2-3; D may be TRBD2 (7 bases). Trimming pared 3 bases from V and 5 bases from J, leaving 16 bases between. This CDR3 has 15 residues. Germline V CDR1 and CDR2: SGDLS, YYNGEE. The DNA of the CDR3 is TGTGCCAGCAGCGAGGGGGGGTCCCCCCAAGATACGCAGTATTTT. This codes for CASSEGGSPQDTQYF.

The CDR3 bases are TGTGCCAGCAGCTTGGCGGGACAGCCTATTAACACCGGGGAGCTGTTTTTT. Translation gives CASSLAGQPINTGELFF. The chain joins TRBV5-5 to TRBJ2-2; 7 bases map to TRBD1. Germline CDR1 SGHKS, CDR2 YYEKEE (reference sequence). V was clipped by 0 bases and J by 2 bases; unmatched bases: 7. The CDR3 consists of 17 residues.